This note documents a single T cell receptor (beta chain) sequence. As yet, its antigen is unknown. The data were obtained in a study of blood T cells in healthy people across ages. Findings and caveats of the study: Naive T cell percentage strongly correlated with TCR beta diversity. Age advanced and TCR beta diversity per million T cells fell, roughly linearly.

A second about 7 to 12 cycle PCR used barcoded and J-beta primers. Every cDNA was tagged by a template-switch adaptor with 12 random nucleotides. MiXCR was run by TCRdb on the 5' RACE reads, yielding one entry per CDR3 protein. The repertoire holds 1.4 million or so distinct CDR3 sequences, with approximately 39% as singletons. Isolated PBMCs totaled at least 6 million in each sample. Germline CDR1 reads DFQATT; CDR2 reads SNEGSKA (reference sequence). V was clipped by 0 bases and J by 1 base; unmatched bases: 3. The length of the CDR3 is 15 residues. This chain connects TRBV20-1 to TRBJ1-1; 9 positions match TRBD1. The TCR sequence derives from a young woman in good health. Sample: blood. The CDR3 reads CSARERQGGNTEAFF. The DNA for the CDR3 is TGCAGTGCTAGAGAGAGACAGGGGGGGAACACTGAAGCTTTCTTT.